Included here is one TCR beta chain sequence, with context. Its recognized antigen is unknown. Base qualities are not provided; no much larger clone lies one nucleotide away. These data are taken from a study of T cell changes during pregnancy in multiple sclerosis (dated by TCRdb to between 2019 and 2020). Turning to the overall study: Changes in the T cell repertoire over the course of pregnancy were examined in this study in women with multiple sclerosis.

Library creation used the immunoSEQ multiplex PCR assay. TCRdb retrieved this table from immuneACCESS and kept in-frame rearrangements only. Not all clones are present; in checked studies, unresolved V genes account for under half, and no reason is known for the remainder. For this sample the table gives about 64,000 clones, of which around 96% were detected only once. Of the sample, 2% to 3% is held by the ten largest clones. CDR1 and CDR2, per the germline V gene, are MDHEN and SYDVKM. The junction carries 10 bases between V and J, which are trimmed by 0 bases and 7 bases respectively. The CDR3, cysteine through phenylalanine, is 14 amino acids long. This entry keeps only the CDR3 DNA: 42 bases, framed from base 1.

The chain couples TRBV28 to TRBJ2-1; D gene: possibly TRBD1, on 6 matching bases. Sequencing used CD8+ T cells from peripheral blood mononuclear cells, obtained after pregnancy. This receptor was taken from a female donor with multiple sclerosis, enrolled in a pregnancy study. CDR3 reads: CASSLWGTPNEQFF. Here is the DNA: TGTGCCAGCAGTTTATGGGGGACACCTAATGAGCAGTTCTTC.